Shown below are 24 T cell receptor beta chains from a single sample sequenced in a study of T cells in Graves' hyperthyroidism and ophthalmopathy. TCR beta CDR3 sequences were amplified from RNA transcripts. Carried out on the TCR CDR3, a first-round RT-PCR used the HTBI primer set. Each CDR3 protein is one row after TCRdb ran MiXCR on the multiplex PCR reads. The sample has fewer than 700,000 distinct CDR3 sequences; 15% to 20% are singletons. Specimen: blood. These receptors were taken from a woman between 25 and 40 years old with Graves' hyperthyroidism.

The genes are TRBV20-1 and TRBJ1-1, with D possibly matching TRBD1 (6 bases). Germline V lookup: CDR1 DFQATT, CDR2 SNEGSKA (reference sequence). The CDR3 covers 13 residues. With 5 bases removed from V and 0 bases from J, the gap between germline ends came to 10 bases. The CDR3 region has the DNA TGCAGTGCTCCGACAGGATTGAACACTGAAGCTTTCTTT. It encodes CSAPTGLNTEAFF.

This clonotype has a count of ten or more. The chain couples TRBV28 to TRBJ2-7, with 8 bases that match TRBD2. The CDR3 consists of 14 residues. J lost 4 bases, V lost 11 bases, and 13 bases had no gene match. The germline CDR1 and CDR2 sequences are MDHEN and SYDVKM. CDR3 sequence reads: CACAGGGLFYEQYF. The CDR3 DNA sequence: TGTGCCTGCGCCGGGGGGGGGTTGTTTTACGAGCAGTACTTC.

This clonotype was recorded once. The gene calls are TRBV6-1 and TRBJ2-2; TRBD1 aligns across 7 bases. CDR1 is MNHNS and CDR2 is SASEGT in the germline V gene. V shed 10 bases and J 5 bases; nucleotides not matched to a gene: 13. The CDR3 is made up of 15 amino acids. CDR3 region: CATKLTGVGTGELFF. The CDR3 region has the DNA TGTGCCACCAAACTCACAGGGGTGGGGACCGGGGAGCTGTTTTTT.

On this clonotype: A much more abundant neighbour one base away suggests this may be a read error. The CDR3 coding sequence is TGTGCCAGCAGTGAAGGGTACGGGAGCGGGAGGGCCCCCGGAGAGCAGTACTTC. Its protein product is CASSEGYGSGRAPGEQYF. The chain carries TRBV6-1 and TRBJ2-7; 10 nucleotides agree with TRBD2. The junction had 16 bases not matched to a gene; V was cut back by 1 base and J by 7 bases. The CDR3 is 18 amino acids. CDR1 MNHNS and CDR2 SASEGT come from the germline V gene.

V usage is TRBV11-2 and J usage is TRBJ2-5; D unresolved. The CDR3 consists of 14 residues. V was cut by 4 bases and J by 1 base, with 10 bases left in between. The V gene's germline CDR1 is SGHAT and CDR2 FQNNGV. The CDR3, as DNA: TGTGCCAGCAGCTCCCAACTCGGCCAAGAGACCCAGTACTTC. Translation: CASSSQLGQETQYF.

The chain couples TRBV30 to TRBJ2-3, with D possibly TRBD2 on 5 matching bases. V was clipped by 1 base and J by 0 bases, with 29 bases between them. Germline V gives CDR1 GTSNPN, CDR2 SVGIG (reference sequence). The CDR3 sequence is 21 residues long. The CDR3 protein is CAWSGVNRAAYRRSSTDTQYF. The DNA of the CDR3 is TGTGCCTGGAGTGGGGTTAACCGAGCGGCATATCGCCGATCTAGCACAGATACGCAGTATTTT.

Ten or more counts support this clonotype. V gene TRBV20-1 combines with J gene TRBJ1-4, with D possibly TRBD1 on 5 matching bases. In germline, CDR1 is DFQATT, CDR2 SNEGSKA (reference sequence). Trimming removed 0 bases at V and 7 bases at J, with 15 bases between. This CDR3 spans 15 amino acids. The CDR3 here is CSARDRQWGTEKLFF. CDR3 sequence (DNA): TGCAGTGCTAGAGATCGACAGTGGGGGACTGAAAAACTGTTTTTT.

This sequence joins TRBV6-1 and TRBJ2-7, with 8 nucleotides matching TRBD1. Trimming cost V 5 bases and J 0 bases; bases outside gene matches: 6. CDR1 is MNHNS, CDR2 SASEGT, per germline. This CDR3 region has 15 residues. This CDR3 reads CASSPIQGGSYEQYF. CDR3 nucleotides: TGTGCCAGCAGTCCTATACAGGGGGGCTCCTACGAGCAGTACTTC.

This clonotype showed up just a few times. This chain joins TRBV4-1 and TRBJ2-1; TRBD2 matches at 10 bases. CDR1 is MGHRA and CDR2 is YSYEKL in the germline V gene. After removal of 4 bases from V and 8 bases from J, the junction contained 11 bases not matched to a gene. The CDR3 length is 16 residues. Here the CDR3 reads CASSPGASGSGYEQFF. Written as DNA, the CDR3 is TGCGCCAGCAGCCCCGGGGCTAGCGGGAGTGGGTATGAGCAGTTCTTC.

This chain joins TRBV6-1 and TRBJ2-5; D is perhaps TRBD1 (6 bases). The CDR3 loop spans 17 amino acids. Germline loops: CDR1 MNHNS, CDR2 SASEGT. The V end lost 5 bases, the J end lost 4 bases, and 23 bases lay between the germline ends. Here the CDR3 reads CASSPFGVRGSGETQYF. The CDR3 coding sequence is TGTGCCAGCAGTCCCTTCGGGGTCAGGGGAAGCGGAGAGACCCAGTACTTC.

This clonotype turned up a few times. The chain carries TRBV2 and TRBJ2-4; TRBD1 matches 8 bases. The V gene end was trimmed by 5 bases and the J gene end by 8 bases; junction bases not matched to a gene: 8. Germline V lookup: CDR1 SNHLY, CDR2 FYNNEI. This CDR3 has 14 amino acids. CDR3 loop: CASSRKQGADIQYF. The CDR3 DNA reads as TGTGCCAGCAGTCGGAAGCAGGGGGCGGACATTCAGTACTTC. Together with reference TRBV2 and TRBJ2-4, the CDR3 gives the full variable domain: EPEVTQTPSHQVTQMGQEVILRCVPISNHLYFYWYRQILGQKVEFLVSFYNNEISEKSEIFDDQFSVERPDGSNFTLKIRSTKLEDSAMYFCASSRKQGADIQYFGAGTRLSVL.

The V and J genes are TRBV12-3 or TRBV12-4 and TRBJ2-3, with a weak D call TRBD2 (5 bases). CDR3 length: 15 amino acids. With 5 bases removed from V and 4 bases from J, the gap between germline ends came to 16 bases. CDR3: CASSPSRVFADTQYF. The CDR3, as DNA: TGTGCCAGCAGTCCGTCGAGGGTTTTCGCAGATACGCAGTATTTT.

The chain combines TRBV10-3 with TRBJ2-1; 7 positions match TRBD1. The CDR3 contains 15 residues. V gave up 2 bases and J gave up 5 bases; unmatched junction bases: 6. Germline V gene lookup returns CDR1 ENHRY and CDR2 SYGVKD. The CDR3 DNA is TGTGCCATCAGTGAGCCTACAGGGGTCAACAATGAGCAGTTCTTC. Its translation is CAISEPTGVNNEQFF.

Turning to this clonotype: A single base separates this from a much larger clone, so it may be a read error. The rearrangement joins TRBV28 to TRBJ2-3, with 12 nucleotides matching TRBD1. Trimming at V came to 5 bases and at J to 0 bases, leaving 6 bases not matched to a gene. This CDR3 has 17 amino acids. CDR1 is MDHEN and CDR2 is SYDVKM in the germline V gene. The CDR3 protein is CASSLGQGAPSTDTQYF. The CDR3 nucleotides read TGTGCCAGCAGTCTGGGACAGGGGGCGCCGAGCACAGATACGCAGTATTTT.

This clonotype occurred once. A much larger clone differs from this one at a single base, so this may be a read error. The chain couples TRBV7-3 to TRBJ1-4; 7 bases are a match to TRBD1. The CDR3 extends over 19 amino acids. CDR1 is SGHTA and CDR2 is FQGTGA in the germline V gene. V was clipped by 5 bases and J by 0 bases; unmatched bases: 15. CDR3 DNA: TGTGCCAGCAGCAGAGATGGGGGACAGAGGTCACCAACTAATGAAAAACTGTTTTTT. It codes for CASSRDGGQRSPTNEKLFF.

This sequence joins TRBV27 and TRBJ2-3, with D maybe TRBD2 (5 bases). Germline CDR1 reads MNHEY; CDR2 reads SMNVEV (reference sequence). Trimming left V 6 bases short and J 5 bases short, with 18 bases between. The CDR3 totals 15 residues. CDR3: CASSPILAGGDTQYF. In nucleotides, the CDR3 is TGTGCCAGCAGCCCCATACTGGCGGGCGGAGATACGCAGTATTTT.

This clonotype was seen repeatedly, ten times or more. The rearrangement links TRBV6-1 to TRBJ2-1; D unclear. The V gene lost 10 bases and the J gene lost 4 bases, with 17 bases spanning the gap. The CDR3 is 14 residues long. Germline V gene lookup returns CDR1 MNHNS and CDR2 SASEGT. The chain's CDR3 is CANVPRIWYNEQFF. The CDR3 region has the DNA TGTGCCAACGTTCCCCGCATTTGGTACAATGAGCAGTTCTTC.

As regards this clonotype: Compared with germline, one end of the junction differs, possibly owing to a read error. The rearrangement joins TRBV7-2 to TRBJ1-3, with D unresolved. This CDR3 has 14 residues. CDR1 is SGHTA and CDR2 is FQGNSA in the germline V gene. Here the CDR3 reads CASCLRGIGNTIYF. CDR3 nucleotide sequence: TGTGCCAGCTGCTTGAGAGGGATTGGAAACACCATATATTTT.

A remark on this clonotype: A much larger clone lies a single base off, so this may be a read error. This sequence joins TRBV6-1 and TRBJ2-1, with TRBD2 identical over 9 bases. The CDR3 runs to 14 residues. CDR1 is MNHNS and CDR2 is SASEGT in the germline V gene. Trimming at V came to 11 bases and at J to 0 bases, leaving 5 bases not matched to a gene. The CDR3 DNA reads TGTGCCGGCCGGCGGGAGGGCTCCTACAATGAGCAGTTCTTC. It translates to CAGRREGSYNEQFF.

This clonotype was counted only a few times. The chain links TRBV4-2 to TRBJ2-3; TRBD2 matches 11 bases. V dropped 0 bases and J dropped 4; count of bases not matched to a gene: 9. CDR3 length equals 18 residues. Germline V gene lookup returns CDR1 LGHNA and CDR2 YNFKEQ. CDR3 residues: CASSQEGPGTSGSDTQYF. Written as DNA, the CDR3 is TGTGCCAGCAGCCAAGAGGGCCCCGGGACTAGCGGTTCAGATACGCAGTATTTT.

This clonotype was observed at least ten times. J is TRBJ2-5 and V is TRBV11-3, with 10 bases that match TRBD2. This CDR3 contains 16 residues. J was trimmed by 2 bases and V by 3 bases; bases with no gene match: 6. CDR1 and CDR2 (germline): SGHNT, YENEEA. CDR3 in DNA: TGTGCCAGCAGCTTTCTCGGACTAGCGGCACAAGAGACCCAGTACTTC. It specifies CASSFLGLAAQETQYF.

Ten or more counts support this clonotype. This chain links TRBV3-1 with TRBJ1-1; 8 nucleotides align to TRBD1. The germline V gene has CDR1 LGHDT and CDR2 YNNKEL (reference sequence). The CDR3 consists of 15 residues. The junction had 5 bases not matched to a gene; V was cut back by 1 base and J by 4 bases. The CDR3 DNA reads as TGTGCCAGCAGCCAAGGGCCAGGGGGCGGCACTGAAGCTTTCTTT. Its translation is CASSQGPGGGTEAFF.

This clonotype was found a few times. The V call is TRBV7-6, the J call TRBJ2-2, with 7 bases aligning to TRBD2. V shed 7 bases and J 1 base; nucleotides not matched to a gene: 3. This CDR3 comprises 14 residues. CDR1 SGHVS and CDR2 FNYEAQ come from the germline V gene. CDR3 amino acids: CASTSGGNTGELFF. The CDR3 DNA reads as TGTGCCAGCACTTCGGGAGGGAACACCGGGGAGCTGTTTTTT.

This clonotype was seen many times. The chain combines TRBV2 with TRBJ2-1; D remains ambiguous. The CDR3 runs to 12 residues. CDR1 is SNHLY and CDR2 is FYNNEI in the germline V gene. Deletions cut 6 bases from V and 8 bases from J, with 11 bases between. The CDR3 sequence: CASSRSSDEQFF. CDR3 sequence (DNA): TGTGCCAGCAGCCGATCCTCCGATGAGCAGTTCTTC.